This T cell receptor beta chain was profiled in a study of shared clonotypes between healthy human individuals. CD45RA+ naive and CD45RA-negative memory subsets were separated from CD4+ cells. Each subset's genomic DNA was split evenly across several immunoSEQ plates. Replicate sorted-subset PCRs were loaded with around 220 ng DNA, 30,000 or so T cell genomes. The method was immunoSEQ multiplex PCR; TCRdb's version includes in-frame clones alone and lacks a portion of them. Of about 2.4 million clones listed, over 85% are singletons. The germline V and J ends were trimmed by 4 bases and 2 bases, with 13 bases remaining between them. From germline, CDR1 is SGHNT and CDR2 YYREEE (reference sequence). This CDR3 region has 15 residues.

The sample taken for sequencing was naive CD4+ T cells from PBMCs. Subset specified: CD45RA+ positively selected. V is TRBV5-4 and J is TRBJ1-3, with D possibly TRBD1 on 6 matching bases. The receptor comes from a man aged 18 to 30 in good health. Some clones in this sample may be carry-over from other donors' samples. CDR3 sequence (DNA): TGTGCCAGCAGCGTCCAGGACAGCGCTGGAAACACCATATATTTT. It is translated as CASSVQDSAGNTIYF.